The rows below give T cell receptor beta chains drawn from one sample of a study of cytomegalovirus exposure and HLA in healthy donors. Only in-frame clones appear in the TCRdb table, and some are missing; sequencing was by immunoSEQ multiplex PCR. The sample includes about 110,000 clones, 69% seen only once; the top ten take about 5.5%. Sequenced sample: PBMCs. These receptors came from a woman in her seventies in good health and CMV-seropositive. CDR3s include the opening cysteine and the closing phenylalanine or tryptophan. D genes are given only for firm matches. Clone size, where shown, is once, few, many, or a class for clones that have expanded.

D,V,size,J,CDR3,DNA
TRBD2,TRBV27,.,TRBJ2-7,CASSKGTSGTYEQYF,TGTGCCAGCAGCAAAGGGACTAGCGGAACTTACGAGCAGTACTTC
.,TRBV7-2,.,TRBJ1-5,CASSLDRINQPQHF,TGTGCCAGCAGCTTAGACAGGATCAATCAGCCCCAGCATTTT
TRBD1,TRBV10-3,.,TRBJ1-1,CAITDRGPNTEAFF,TGTGCCATCACCGACAGGGGGCCCAACACTGAAGCTTTCTTT
TRBD1,TRBV15,.,TRBJ2-1,CATSRGRDRDNEQFF,TGTGCCACCAGCAGAGGGAGGGACAGGGACAATGAGCAGTTCTTC
.,TRBV4-1,.,TRBJ1-4,CASSPGQGPREKLFF,TGCGCCAGCAGCCCGGGGCAGGGGCCGCGAGAAAAACTGTTTTTT
.,TRBV5-1,.,TRBJ1-1,CASSFSGLGMNTEAFF,TGCGCCAGCAGCTTTAGCGGGCTAGGGATGAACACTGAAGCTTTCTTT
.,TRBV5-5,.,TRBJ2-2,CASSFPGVHAGELFF,TGTGCCAGCAGCTTCCCAGGGGTACACGCCGGGGAGCTGTTTTTT
TRBD2,TRBV7-2,.,TRBJ2-3,CASSLKYPETSGGSDTQYF,TGTGCCAGCAGCTTAAAATACCCAGAGACTAGCGGGGGATCAGATACGCAGTATTTT
.,TRBV4-3,few,TRBJ2-7,CASSQVAARSYEQYF,TGCGCCAGCAGCCAAGTCGCAGCGAGGTCCTACGAGCAGTACTTC
.,TRBV7-2,.,TRBJ1-3,CASSPMGAGNTIYF,TGTGCCAGCAGCCCCATGGGGGCCGGAAACACCATATATTTT
.,TRBV18,few,TRBJ1-1,CASSPPTGSGEAFF,TGTGCCAGCTCACCACCTACAGGGTCGGGTGAAGCTTTCTTT
.,TRBV6-5,.,TRBJ1-6,CASSSGNILHF,TGTGCCAGCAGTTCGGGAAACATCCTCCACTTT
.,TRBV4-1,few,TRBJ1-6,CASSQDTRGDPYNSPLHF,TGCGCCAGCAGCCAAGATACGAGAGGCGACCCCTATAATTCACCCCTCCACTTT
.,TRBV7-6,few,TRBJ1-2,CASSLGRGYGYTF,TGTGCCAGCAGCTTGGGCAGGGGCTATGGCTACACCTTC
TRBD2,TRBV6-1,.,TRBJ2-1,CASSETTSGVNEQFF,TGTGCCAGCAGTGAAACGACTAGCGGGGTGAATGAGCAGTTCTTC
TRBD2,TRBV7-2,.,TRBJ2-5,CASSLEAGGQETQYF,TGTGCCAGCAGCTTAGAAGCGGGGGGGCAGGAGACCCAGTACTTC
.,TRBV19,.,TRBJ1-5,CASVGQLNQPQHF,TGTGCCAGTGTGGGGCAGCTCAATCAGCCCCAGCATTTT
.,TRBV2,.,TRBJ1-1,CAWGGEIYTEAFF,TGTGCCTGGGGGGGGGAAATCTACACTGAAGCTTTCTTT
.,TRBV5-1,.,TRBJ2-5,CASSPRGIQETQYF,TGCGCCAGCAGCCCCAGGGGAATCCAAGAGACCCAGTACTTC
TRBD1,TRBV5-1,.,TRBJ1-6,CASSKGQASSYNSPLHF,TGCGCCAGCAGCAAAGGACAGGCGAGCTCCTATAATTCACCCCTCCACTTT
.,TRBV30,.,TRBJ2-1,CAWSEQGGFNEQFF,TGTGCCTGGAGTGAACAGGGCGGGTTCAATGAGCAGTTCTTC
.,TRBV7-2,.,TRBJ1-2,CASSLIGVDYGYTF,TGTGCCAGCAGCTTAATCGGGGTGGACTATGGCTACACCTTC
.,TRBV19,few,TRBJ1-1,CASSSGGARTEAFF,TGTGCCAGTAGTAGTGGGGGCGCGAGGACTGAAGCTTTCTTT
TRBD1,TRBV10-1,.,TRBJ1-1,CASSTTGVGEAFF,TGCGCCAGCAGTACTACAGGGGTAGGTGAAGCTTTCTTT
.,TRBV7-2,.,TRBJ1-2,CASSLGEPNYGYTF,TGTGCCAGCAGCTTAGGGGAGCCTAACTATGGCTACACCTTC
TRBD1,TRBV27,once,TRBJ1-4,CASSLHRDRGRTEKLFF,TGTGCCAGCAGTTTACACCGGGACAGGGGGCGCACTGAAAAACTGTTTTTT
.,TRBV4-1,few,TRBJ1-4,CASSLLSNEKLFF,TGCGCCAGCAGCCTCTTGAGTAATGAAAAACTGTTTTTT
TRBD1,TRBV29-1,few,TRBJ1-1,CSTGQGNTEAFF,TGCAGCACGGGACAGGGGAACACTGAAGCTTTCTTT
.,TRBV4-3,.,TRBJ1-1,CASSQDVNLRAEAFF,TGCGCCAGCAGCCAAGATGTCAACTTGAGGGCTGAAGCTTTCTTT
TRBD2,TRBV10-3,.,TRBJ2-3,CAIGKGLATDTQYF,TGTGCCATCGGAAAGGGACTAGCTACAGATACGCAGTATTTT
TRBD1,TRBV10-3,few,TRBJ1-3,CAISGDSSGNTIYF,TGTGCCATCAGTGGGGACAGTTCTGGAAACACCATATATTTT
TRBD1,TRBV4-3,.,TRBJ1-2,CASSQTGQGETNGYTF,TGCGCCAGCAGCCAAACCGGACAGGGGGAGACGAATGGCTATACCTTC
.,TRBV7-6,.,TRBJ1-4,CASSLVGGQLNEKLFF,TGTGCCAGCAGCTTAGTCGGGGGGCAGCTCAATGAAAAACTGTTTTTT
TRBD2,TRBV19,few,TRBJ2-7,CASSSGGNSYEQYF,TGTGCCAGTAGTAGCGGGGGTAACTCCTACGAGCAGTACTTC
TRBD1,TRBV6-4,.,TRBJ1-6,CASRRQGRGTTNSPLHF,TGTGCCAGCAGACGACAGGGGCGCGGAACCACAAATTCACCCCTCCACTTT
.,TRBV30,once,TRBJ1-2,CACPTRGINYGYTF,TGTGCCTGCCCTACGAGGGGGATTAACTATGGCTACACCTTC
.,TRBV6-6,few,TRBJ2-3,CASRSTGKAADTQYF,TGTGCCAGCAGATCAACAGGGAAAGCAGCAGATACGCAGTATTTT
.,TRBV5-1,few,TRBJ1-4,CASSPGPEGFEKLFF,TGCGCCAGCAGCCCCGGGCCCGAGGGATTCGAAAAACTGTTTTTT
TRBD2,TRBV9,once,TRBJ2-3,CASSLGGLAGVDTQYF,TGTGCCAGCAGCTTGGGAGGCCTAGCGGGGGTGGATACGCAGTATTTT
.,TRBV6-5,few,TRBJ1-3,CASSRAGPGNTIYF,TGTGCCAGCAGTCGAGCAGGGCCTGGAAACACCATATATTTT
.,TRBV6-5,.,TRBJ1-1,CASSYLRNTEAFF,TGTGCCAGCAGTTACTTGAGGAACACTGAAGCTTTCTTT
.,TRBV19,once,TRBJ2-2,CASKRQEVNTGELFF,TGTGCCAGTAAAAGGCAGGAGGTTAACACCGGGGAGCTGTTTTTT
.,TRBV4-3,once,TRBJ2-7,CASSQVAGTYEQYF,TGCGCCAGCAGCCAAGTCGCCGGTACCTACGAGCAGTACTTC
.,TRBV5-6,.,TRBJ1-5,CASSRQLNQPQHF,TGTGCCAGCAGCCGACAGCTCAATCAGCCCCAGCATTTT
TRBD1,TRBV6-5,.,TRBJ1-1,CASSYSQGGTEAFF,TGTGCCAGCAGTTACTCTCAGGGGGGCACTGAAGCTTTCTTT
TRBD1,TRBV27,.,TRBJ1-1,CASRKTGAAGTSEAFF,TGTGCCAGCCGAAAGACAGGGGCGGCAGGGACATCTGAAGCTTTCTTT
.,TRBV6-5,.,TRBJ1-3,CASSSTVRTGNTIYF,TGTGCCAGCAGTTCTACGGTACGAACTGGAAACACCATATATTTT